The clone carrying this T cell receptor beta chain was observed a handful of times. Its specificity is unknown. TCRdb reprocessed the 5' RACE reads with MiXCR, giving one entry per CDR3 protein. The sample has 500,000 to 600,000 distinct CDR3 sequences, 18% seen once. The entry originates in a study of T-cell memory formation after mild COVID-19. Study observations and caveats: Some clones that responded turned up in pre-infection memory, which suggests that cross-reactive memory joined in. CM and EM subsets held most contracting CD4+ clones; EMRA held CD8+ ones.

Trimming left V 2 bases short and J 2 bases short, with 12 bases between. Germline values: CDR1 SNHLY, CDR2 FYNNEI. The length of the CDR3 is 16 residues. The gene calls are TRBV2 and TRBJ1-4, with D perhaps matching TRBD1 (6 bases). This TCR derives from an adult woman who had mild COVID-19 (a few samples of this study predate the infection). Cell type and time point are not known. Sequenced: PBMCs or a T cell subset sorted from them (not recorded which). The DNA for the CDR3 is TGTGCCAGCAGTGAACACCCAGGGGCTACTAATGAAAAACTGTTTTTT. Translating gives CASSEHPGATNEKLFF.